What follows are 3 T cell receptor beta chains derived from one specimen sequenced in a study of shared clonotypes between healthy human individuals. Clones were sequenced by immunoSEQ multiplex PCR, and TCRdb holds only the in-frame ones, with some missing. There are approximately 1.5 million clones in the sample; 98% occur only once, and roughly 0.35% lies in the top ten. Input material: naive CD4+ T cells sorted from blood. Subset described: CD45RA+ positively selected. These receptors originate from a man aged 25 to 40 in good health.

This clone appeared a single time. The junction departs from the called germline gene at one end, perhaps through a read error. The rearrangement uses TRBV20-1 and TRBJ1-2; no clear D gene. Germline V gene sequence: CDR1 DFQATT, CDR2 SNEGSKA (reference sequence). The CDR3 contains 11 residues. CDR3 nucleotides: TGCAGTGCTAGAGCCCTTAGAGAGGTCACATTC. Its translation: CSARALREVTF.

This chain connects TRBV11-2 to TRBJ1-1; 7 bases fit TRBD1. The trim removed 5 bases at V and 1 base at J, leaving 4 bases unmatched. The CDR3 spans 14 residues. The germline CDR1 and CDR2 sequences are SGHAT and FQNNGV. This CDR3 is CASSAYRGNTEAFF. For the CDR3, the DNA is TGTGCCAGCAGCGCTTACAGGGGGAACACTGAAGCTTTCTTT.

The chain links TRBV19 to TRBJ2-5; 11 nucleotides align to TRBD2. Germline V CDR1 and CDR2: LNHDA, SQIVND (reference sequence). The CDR3 sequence is 15 residues long. The trim removed 5 bases at V and 6 bases at J, leaving 8 bases unmatched. The CDR3 DNA reads TGTGCCAGTAGTTTGACTAGCGGGGCCCATCAGACCCAGTACTTC. Protein: CASSLTSGAHQTQYF.